This TCR beta chain was recorded in a study of T cell responses to AZD1222 COVID-19 vaccine. Study-wide results and limits: Spike was spanned by vaccine-associated CD4 TCRs, which were dominant at 160-218 and 743-854. Females outnumbered males among donors, who were mostly white British; clonal diversity was possibly underestimated. The study reported that nearly half of spike-specific TCRs target unmutated variant regions. Only five to seven AZD1222 recipients tested seropositive at baseline.

The CDR3 has 14 residues. Germline V lookup: CDR1 LGHDT, CDR2 YNNKEL (reference sequence). Trimming shortened V by 0 bases and J by 7 bases, and 10 bases separated the two germline ends. TCRdb keeps only in-frame clones here, not all; method: immunoSEQ multiplex PCR. The sample lists approximately 130,000 clones; approximately 85% were seen once. Concerning this clone: Its target is not known.

This clonotype originated in an adult who received the MenACWY meningococcal vaccine as a control. The chain has TRBV3-1 (or the pseudogene TRBV3-2) and TRBJ1-5, with D unresolved. The starting material was peripheral blood, obtained 28 days after the second dose of the MenACWY control vaccine. The CDR3 nucleotides read TGTGCCAGCAGCCAAGAAAACGGTCTACAGCCCCAGCATTTT. Protein: CASSQENGLQPQHF.